In this sample, the clone carrying this TCR beta chain turned up once. A junction end diverges from the germline sequence, so it may reflect a read error. This table comes from immunoSEQ multiplex PCR, and its TCRdb copy is limited to in-frame clones, with some not included. The sample consists of 30,000 to 40,000 clones, 90% to 95% of them appearing once. The record originates from a study of T cell changes during pregnancy in multiple sclerosis. The CDR3 contains 13 residues. The germline V gene has CDR1 SQVTM and CDR2 ANQGSEA. The chain employs TRBV29-1 and TRBJ2-7; possible D gene TRBD1, 5 bases. This specimen was CD4+ T cells from peripheral blood mononuclear cells, taken in the third trimester of pregnancy. The TCR sequence derives from a female donor in good health, enrolled as a control in a pregnancy study. In DNA form, the CDR3 reads TGCAGCGTTGGCGGCAGGGTCTCCTACGAGCAGTGCTTC. This sequence encodes CSVGGRVSYEQCF.